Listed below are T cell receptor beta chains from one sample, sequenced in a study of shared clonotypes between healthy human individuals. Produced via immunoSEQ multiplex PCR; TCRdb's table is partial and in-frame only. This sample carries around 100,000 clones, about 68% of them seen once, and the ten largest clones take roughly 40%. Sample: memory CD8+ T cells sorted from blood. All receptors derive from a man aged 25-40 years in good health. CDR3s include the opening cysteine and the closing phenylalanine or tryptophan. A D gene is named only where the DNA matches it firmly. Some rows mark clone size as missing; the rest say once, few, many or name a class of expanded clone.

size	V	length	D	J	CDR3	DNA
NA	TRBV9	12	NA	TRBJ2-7	CASSDPGGEQYF	TGTGCCAGCAGCGACCCGGGTGGGGAGCAGTACTTC
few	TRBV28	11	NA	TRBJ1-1	CASRGKPEAFF	TGTGCCAGCAGGGGTAAGCCCGAAGCTTTCTTT
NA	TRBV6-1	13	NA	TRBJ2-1	CASRETLTNEQFF	TGTGCCAGCAGGGAGACTCTCACCAATGAGCAGTTCTTC
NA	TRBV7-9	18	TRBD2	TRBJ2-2	CASSFYTFRGRSPGELFF	TGTGCCAGCAGCTTCTACACGTTTCGCGGGAGGTCCCCCGGGGAGCTGTTTTTT
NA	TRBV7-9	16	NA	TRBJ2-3	CASSSTTGQISSMPYF	TGTGCCAGCAGCTCAACGACAGGACAGATTAGTAGTATGCCGTATTTT
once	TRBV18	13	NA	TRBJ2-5	CASSPHVKETQYF	TGTGCCAGCTCACCACACGTCAAAGAGACCCAGTACTTC
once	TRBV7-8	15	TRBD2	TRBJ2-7	CASSLELAGYYEQYF	TGTGCCAGCAGCTTAGAACTAGCGGGTTACTACGAGCAGTACTTC
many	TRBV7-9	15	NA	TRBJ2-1	CASSGTYSSYNEQFF	TGTGCCAGCAGCGGGACCTACAGCTCCTACAATGAGCAGTTCTTC
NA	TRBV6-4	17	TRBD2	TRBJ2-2	CASSDGSGKADTGELFF	TGTGCCAGCAGTGATGGTAGCGGGAAGGCGGACACCGGGGAGCTGTTTTTT
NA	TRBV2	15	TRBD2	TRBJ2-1	CASSGPNIVGTSDFF	TGTGCCAGCAGTGGGCCCAACATTGTGGGGACTAGCGACTTCTTC
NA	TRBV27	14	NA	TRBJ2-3	CASSSGGNTDTQYF	TGTGCCAGCAGTTCGGGGGGCAACACAGATACGCAGTATTTT
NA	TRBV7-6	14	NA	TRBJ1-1	CASSVRGANAEAFF	TGTGCCAGCAGCGTCAGGGGAGCGAACGCTGAAGCTTTCTTT
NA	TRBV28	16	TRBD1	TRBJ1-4	CASSPRWDREGEKLFF	TGTGCCAGCAGCCCCCGATGGGACAGGGAAGGGGAAAAACTGTTTTTT
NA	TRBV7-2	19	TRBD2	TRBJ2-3	CASSAGGRGASGRLDTQYF	TGTGCCAGCAGCGCCGGGGGACGGGGGGCTAGCGGGAGGTTGGATACGCAGTATTTT
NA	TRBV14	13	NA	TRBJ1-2	CASSQGANYGYTF	TGTGCCAGCAGCCAGGGGGCTAACTATGGCTACACCTTC
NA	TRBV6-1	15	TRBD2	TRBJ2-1	CASAEWGGSEHEQFF	TGTGCCAGTGCCGAGTGGGGGGGAAGTGAGCATGAGCAGTTCTTC
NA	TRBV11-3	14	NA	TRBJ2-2	CASSSDGGRGELFF	TGTGCCAGCAGCTCCGACGGCGGGCGCGGGGAGCTGTTTTTT
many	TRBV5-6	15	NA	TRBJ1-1	CASSLVQGRDTEAFF	TGTGCCAGCAGCTTGGTCCAGGGGAGGGATACTGAAGCTTTCTTT
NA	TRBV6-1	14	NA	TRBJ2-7	CASSLGSGSDEQYF	TGTGCCAGCAGCCTTGGGTCAGGATCGGACGAGCAGTACTTC
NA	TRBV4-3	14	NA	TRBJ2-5	CASSPRGGGETQYF	TGCGCCAGCAGCCCCCGGGGTGGAGGAGAGACCCAGTACTTC
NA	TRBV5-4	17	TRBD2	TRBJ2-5	CASSFTSGSGIEETQYF	TGTGCCAGCAGCTTTACCAGCGGGAGTGGTATAGAAGAGACCCAGTACTTC
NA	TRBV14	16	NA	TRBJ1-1	CASSQAVGVWDTEAFF	TGTGCCAGCAGCCAAGCTGTAGGGGTGTGGGACACTGAAGCTTTCTTT
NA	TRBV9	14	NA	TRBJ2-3	CASSVHGDGDTQYF	TGTGCCAGCAGCGTACACGGTGACGGAGATACGCAGTATTTT
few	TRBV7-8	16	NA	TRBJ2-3	CASSLITSLGTNTQYF	TGTGCCAGCAGCTTAATAACTAGCTTGGGCACGAATACGCAGTATTTT
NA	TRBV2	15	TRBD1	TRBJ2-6	CASSEGGGGANVLTF	TGTGCCAGCAGTGAAGGAGGGGGCGGGGCCAACGTCCTGACTTTC
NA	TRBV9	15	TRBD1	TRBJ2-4	CASSPTQGAKNIQYF	TGTGCCAGCAGCCCCACACAGGGGGCCAAAAACATTCAGTACTTC
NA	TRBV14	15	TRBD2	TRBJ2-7	CASSLGTSGIYEQYF	TGTGCCAGCAGCCTAGGGACTAGCGGAATCTACGAGCAGTACTTC
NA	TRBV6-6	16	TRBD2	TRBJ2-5	CASSYNGAGAGETQYF	TGTGCCAGCAGTTACAACGGAGCGGGAGCGGGGGAGACCCAGTACTTC
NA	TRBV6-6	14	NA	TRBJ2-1	CASSYHTGQDEQFF	TGTGCCAGCAGTTATCATACAGGGCAGGATGAGCAGTTCTTC
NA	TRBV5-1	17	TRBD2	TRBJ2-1	CASSFGLGTSGYNEQFF	TGCGCCAGCAGCTTCGGCCTCGGGACTAGCGGATACAATGAGCAGTTCTTC
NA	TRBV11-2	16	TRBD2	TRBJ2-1	CASSPRGAGGGNEQFF	TGTGCCAGCAGCCCCAGGGGCGCGGGAGGGGGTAATGAGCAGTTCTTC
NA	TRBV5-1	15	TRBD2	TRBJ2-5	CASRSGTSGSETQYF	TGCGCCAGCAGGTCCGGGACTAGCGGGAGTGAGACCCAGTACTTC
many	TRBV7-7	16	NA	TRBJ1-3	CASSSTGQNSGNTIYF	TGTGCTAGCAGCTCCACGGGACAAAACTCTGGAAACACCATATATTTT
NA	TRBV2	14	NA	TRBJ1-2	CASRDLGQFYGYTF	TGTGCCAGCAGAGACTTAGGACAGTTCTATGGCTACACCTTC
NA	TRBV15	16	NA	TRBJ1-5	CATGVGDPNSNQPQHF	TGTGCCACCGGAGTAGGGGACCCAAATAGCAATCAGCCCCAGCATTTT
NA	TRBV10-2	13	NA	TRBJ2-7	CASSGGLPYEQYF	TGCGCCAGCAGTGGGGGGCTCCCCTACGAGCAGTACTTC
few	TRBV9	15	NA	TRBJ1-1	CASSVVLGWDTEAFF	TGTGCCAGCAGCGTAGTACTGGGGTGGGACACTGAAGCTTTCTTT
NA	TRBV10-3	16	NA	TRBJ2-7	CAISVSAGSNIYEQYF	TGTGCCATCAGCGTCTCAGCAGGGTCTAACATCTACGAGCAGTACTTC
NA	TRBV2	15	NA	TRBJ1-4	CASSEGRRRGEKLFF	TGTGCCAGCAGTGAAGGCCGGAGGAGAGGTGAAAAACTGTTTTTT
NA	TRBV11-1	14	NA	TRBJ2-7	CASSLGPPPYEQYF	TGTGCCAGCAGCTTAGGCCCGCCCCCCTACGAGCAGTACTTC
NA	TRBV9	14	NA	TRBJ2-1	CASSDRTDYNEQFF	TGTGCCAGCAGCGACCGGACAGATTACAATGAGCAGTTCTTC